This entry is about one T cell receptor beta chain. Its antigen is not identified. The protocol was immunoSEQ multiplex PCR, while the TCRdb copy is restricted to in-frame clones and leaves out a portion. The table has over 150,000 clones, roughly nine tenths seen once. Between the trimmed V and J ends, which lost 2 bases and 3 bases, there was a span of 10 bases. The CDR3 contains 14 residues. Germline CDR1 is MNHEY and CDR2 is SVGAGI. This sample was taken from a study of T cell responses to AZD1222 COVID-19 vaccine. Findings and limits, study-wide: As reported, nearly half of all spike-specific TCRs target variant regions that are unmutated. Donors were chiefly white British, with a greater number of females, and clonal diversity was perhaps underestimated. Increased Spike-specific TCR breadth and depth were observed after two AZD1222 doses. In all cases, repertoires were sampled only after the peak T cell response.

The clonotype originates from an adult in good health. The chain joins TRBV6-5 to TRBJ1-1, with D possibly being TRBD1 (6 bases). The material sequenced was peripheral blood, taken on day 0 of MenACWY control vaccination. The chain's CDR3 is CASSYGGPDTEAFF. Here the CDR3 DNA reads TGTGCCAGCAGTTACGGGGGGCCGGACACTGAAGCTTTCTTT.